This T cell receptor beta chain was sequenced for a study of T cell responses to AZD1222 COVID-19 vaccine. This clone was detected a few times. What it recognizes is unknown. Study results and limitations: Repertoire sampling was restricted to post-peak T cell response timepoints.

Only in-frame clones appear in the TCRdb table, and some are missing; sequencing was by immunoSEQ multiplex PCR. Among about 150,000 clones listed, roughly 93% were seen once. This TCR derives from an adult who received the AZD1222 COVID-19 vaccine. Sequencing was performed on peripheral blood, taken 28 days after the second AZD1222 dose.

CDR3 bases: TGTGCCATCAGTGGTAGAGCAGCCTCTGGAAACACCATATATTTT. Protein product: CAISGRAASGNTIYF. The V call is TRBV10-3, the J call TRBJ1-3, with no clear D. V shed 4 bases and J shed 0 bases, with 10 bases lying between them. The CDR3 contains 15 residues. Germline CDR1 reads ENHRY; CDR2 reads SYGVKD.